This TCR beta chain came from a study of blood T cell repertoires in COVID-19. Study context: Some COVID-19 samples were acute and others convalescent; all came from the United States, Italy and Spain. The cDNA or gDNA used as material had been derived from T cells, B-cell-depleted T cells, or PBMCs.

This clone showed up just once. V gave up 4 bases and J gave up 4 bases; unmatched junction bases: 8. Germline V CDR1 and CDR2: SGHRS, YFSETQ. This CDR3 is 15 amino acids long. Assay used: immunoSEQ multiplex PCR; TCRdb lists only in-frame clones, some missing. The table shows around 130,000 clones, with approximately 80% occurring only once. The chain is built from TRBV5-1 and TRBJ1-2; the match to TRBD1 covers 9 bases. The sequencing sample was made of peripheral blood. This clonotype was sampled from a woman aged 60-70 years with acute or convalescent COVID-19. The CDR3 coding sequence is TGCGCCAGCAGCGTATCCGGGACAGGGACCTATGGCTACACCTTC. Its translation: CASSVSGTGTYGYTF. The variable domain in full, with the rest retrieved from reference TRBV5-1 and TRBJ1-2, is KAGVTQTPRYLIKTRGQQVTLSCSPISGHRSVSWYQQTPGQGLQFLFEYFSETQRNKGNFPGRFSGRQFSNSRSEMNVSTLELGDSALYLCASSVSGTGTYGYTFGSGTRLTVV.